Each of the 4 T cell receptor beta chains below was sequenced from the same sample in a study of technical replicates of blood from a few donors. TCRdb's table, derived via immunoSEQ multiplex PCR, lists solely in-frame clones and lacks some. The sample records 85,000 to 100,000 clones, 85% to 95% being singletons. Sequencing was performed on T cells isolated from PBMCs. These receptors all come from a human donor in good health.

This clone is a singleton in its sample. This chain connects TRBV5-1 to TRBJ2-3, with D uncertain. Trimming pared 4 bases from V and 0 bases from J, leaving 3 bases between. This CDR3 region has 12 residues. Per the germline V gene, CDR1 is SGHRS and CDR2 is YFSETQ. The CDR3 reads CASSRSTDTQYF. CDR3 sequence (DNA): TGCGCCAGCAGCCGGAGCACAGATACGCAGTATTTT.

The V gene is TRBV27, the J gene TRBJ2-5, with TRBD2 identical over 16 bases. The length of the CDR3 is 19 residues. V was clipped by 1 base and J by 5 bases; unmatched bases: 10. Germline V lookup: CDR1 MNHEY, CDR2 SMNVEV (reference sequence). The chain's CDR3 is CASSLLGPGLAGGAETQYF. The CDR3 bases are TGTGCCAGCAGTTTATTAGGGCCGGGACTAGCGGGAGGGGCGGAGACCCAGTACTTC.

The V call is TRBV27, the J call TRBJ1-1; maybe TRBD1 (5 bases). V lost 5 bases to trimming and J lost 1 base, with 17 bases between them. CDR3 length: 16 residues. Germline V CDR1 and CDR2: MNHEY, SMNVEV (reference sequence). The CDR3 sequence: CASSPHAGLGNTEAFF. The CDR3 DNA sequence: TGTGCCAGCAGTCCGCATGCAGGGCTTGGGAACACTGAAGCTTTCTTT.

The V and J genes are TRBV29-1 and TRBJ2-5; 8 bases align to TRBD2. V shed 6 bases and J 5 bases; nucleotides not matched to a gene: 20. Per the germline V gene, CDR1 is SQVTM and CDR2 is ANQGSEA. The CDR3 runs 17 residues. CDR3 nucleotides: TGCAGCGTCGAGGGGCGGGGGGCCAAAGGGGTGGAGGAGACCCAGTACTTC. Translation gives CSVEGRGAKGVEETQYF.